This TCR beta chain comes out of a study of cytomegalovirus exposure and HLA in healthy donors (dated by TCRdb to about 2017). Study-wide context: The 550 to 750 repertoires of the first cohort and the roughly 120 validation repertoires were produced on the same platform, according to a later analysis. Besides the first cohort of 550 to 750 subjects, a separate validation cohort made up of 120 or so different subjects was used. The study aimed to test whether signatures of past pathogen exposure could be identified by cataloging public T cell receptors. High-throughput TCR immunosequencing, statistical association of individual TCRs with disease status, and machine learning were combined to predict cytomegalovirus infection status. The research as a whole found: A later analysis had no HLA typing for the validation cohort, so co-occurrence there was scored across all 130 or so repertoires. The study listed 150 to 200 TCR beta chains as associated with cytomegalovirus. In vitro tests confirmed that a few of the cytomegalovirus-associated TCR beta chains recognize cytomegalovirus antigens. In a later analysis, TCRs clustered in the first cohort were found to also tend to co-occur in the 130 or so validation repertoires, with 90% to 95% of cluster scores above 0. In both the original and validation cohorts, the classifier was reported to diagnose cytomegalovirus status with high specificity and sensitivity. Most TCR sequences were seen in very few donors, while some public TCRs were found in many individuals. The authors suggested that the approach could potentially be extended to other disease states and immunological phenotypes.

Libraries came from the immunoSEQ multiplex PCR assay. For the original study's pipeline: A statistical classification framework was developed to diagnose cytomegalovirus status using the catalog of TCR beta chain sequences. TCRdb retrieved this table from immuneACCESS and kept in-frame rearrangements only. Not all clones are present; in checked studies, unresolved V genes account for under half, and no reason is known for the remainder. Clonal size and the V and J genes are those of that table, whereas D and trimming came from the DNA. The sample contains around 52,000 clones, more than 80% of them found a single time. The top ten hold 4.5% to 6% of the sample. Points on this clone: The target of this receptor is not known. Per-nucleotide qualities are absent, and no much larger clonotype sits a single base away.

The CDR3 numbers 15 residues from cysteine through phenylalanine. The kept DNA is CDR3 alone, 45 bases in frame from the first base. The donors were included in the validation cohort of 130 or so subjects, a group kept apart from the approximately 700-subject first cohort. The sequence joins TRBV21-1 to TRBJ2-3; no DNA check was done on the table's D call, TRBD2. TRBV21-1 is a pseudogene. Sequenced input: PBMCs. The clonotype comes from a woman aged 18-35 years in good health and CMV-seronegative. In nucleotides, the sequence is TGTGCCAGCAGCAAACCCCCCGCGAACACAGATACGCAGTATTTT. It encodes CASSKPPANTDTQYF.